A selection of T cell receptor beta chains follows, all from one sample in a study of T cell changes during pregnancy in multiple sclerosis. Profiled with immunoSEQ multiplex PCR; TCRdb holds only in-frame clones, not every one. The repertoire holds fewer than 85,000 clones, with approximately 90% as singletons. The specimen comprised peripheral blood, sampled in the first trimester of pregnancy. These receptors all come from a female donor in good health, enrolled as a control in a pregnancy study. Both conserved end residues are part of each CDR3.

V: TRBV5-1
J: TRBJ2-7
CDR3: CASSSGQRYEQYF

V: TRBV27
J: TRBJ2-7
CDR3: CASSPAGEGYEQYF

V: TRBV28
J: TRBJ2-7
CDR3: CASSFLKDAEVQYF

V: TRBV15
J: TRBJ2-7
CDR3: CATSRDFTKPYEQYF

V: TRBV27
J: TRBJ1-1
CDR3: CASSLGLGSYTEAFF

V: TRBV6-6
J: TRBJ1-4
CDR3: CASRYRDRHNEKLFF

V: TRBV5-1
J: TRBJ2-5
CDR3: CASSLEGLGGASQETQYF

V: TRBV5-1
J: TRBJ2-1
CDR3: CASSTTGGYYNEQFF

V: TRBV5-4
J: TRBJ2-1
CDR3: CASSLSGLDTEQFF

V: TRBV6-5
J: TRBJ2-1
CDR3: CASSYSGTGSEQFF

V: TRBV27
J: TRBJ2-3
CDR3: CASSLSIYSTDTQYF

V: TRBV27
J: TRBJ2-3
CDR3: CASSRGPGAEIDTQYF

V: TRBV5-6
J: TRBJ2-7
CDR3: CASRRTGGSYEQYF

V: TRBV5-1
J: TRBJ2-7
CDR3: CASSPTGGAGSYEQYF

V: TRBV7-8
J: TRBJ1-1
CDR3: CASSPGVQMNTEAFF

V: TRBV28
J: TRBJ2-7
CDR3: CASKSPGRAYEQYF

V: TRBV2
J: TRBJ1-5
CDR3: CASGQGSQPQHF

V: TRBV19
J: TRBJ2-7
CDR3: CASSPGLAPIEQYF

V: TRBV9
J: TRBJ2-7
CDR3: CASSKDYYEQYF

V: TRBV6-6
J: TRBJ1-1
CDR3: CASTDQGAAFF

V: TRBV10-3
J: TRBJ2-5
CDR3: CAIGQGHQPQETQYF

V: TRBV4-2
J: TRBJ2-1
CDR3: CASSQNGLAGRYNEQFF

V: TRBV6-5
J: TRBJ1-3
CDR3: CASSYGGLGQEVYF

V: TRBV21-1
J: TRBJ2-3
CDR3: CAGAEGSDTQYF

V: TRBV19
J: TRBJ2-4
CDR3: CATTAGSKNIQYF

V: TRBV16
J: TRBJ1-1
CDR3: CASSQSHKNTEAFF

V: TRBV28
J: TRBJ1-1
CDR3: CASRARGTEAFF

V: TRBV18
J: TRBJ2-5
CDR3: CASSKEAGARGTETQYF

V: TRBV4-2
J: TRBJ2-7
CDR3: CASSPLAGSYEQYF

V: TRBV19
J: TRBJ2-7
CDR3: CASSIYTSYEQYF

V: TRBV18
J: TRBJ2-7
CDR3: CASSPPGGLYEQYF

V: TRBV9
J: TRBJ2-7
CDR3: CASSVALDRGNRYEQYF

V: TRBV5-4
J: TRBJ1-2
CDR3: CASSLAGGGPGYTF

V: TRBV6-1
J: TRBJ2-7
CDR3: CASTNGGYEQYF

V: TRBV9
J: TRBJ2-1
CDR3: CASSVEAGVYNEQFF

V: TRBV7-9
J: TRBJ1-2
CDR3: CASSTHTDRPYGYTF

V: TRBV7-9
J: TRBJ1-2
CDR3: CASSLVGQNYGYTF

V: TRBV5-1
J: TRBJ2-3
CDR3: CASSLAGDTQYF

V: TRBV19
J: TRBJ1-2
CDR3: CASSSRRDMVNYGYTF

V: TRBV5-4
J: TRBJ2-6
CDR3: CASSLRGGRATGANVLTF

V: TRBV27
J: TRBJ2-1
CDR3: CAVGGYNEQFF

V: TRBV4-1
J: TRBJ1-2
CDR3: CASSQDPGRYGYTF